This TCR beta chain is drawn from a study of cytomegalovirus exposure and HLA in healthy donors. Findings and limits, study-wide: A later analysis reported that several of the most significant clusters appeared to be linked to common viral pathogens, among them Epstein-Barr virus. Earlier analysis looked at TCR beta V segments, and most were productive about 87% or about 30% of the time. TRBV6-2, TRBV6-3 and other indistinguishable V segments were excluded.

This CDR3 is 15 amino acids long. Germline V gives CDR1 KGHSH, CDR2 LQKENI. The V and J ends lost 4 bases and 1 base, in that order; junction bases with no gene match: 6. Concerning this clone itself: Its matching antigen is unknown.

The PCR made use of 60 Vbeta and 13 Jbeta primers. The assay was immunoSEQ multiplex PCR, and TCRdb's table has in-frame clones only and misses some. The sample carries about 180,000 clones, roughly 77% recorded once. The genes are TRBV18 and TRBJ1-1; TRBD1 aligns across 7 bases. This clonotype was sampled from a woman aged 30 to 39 in good health and CMV-seronegative. The sample consisted of PBMCs. The DNA of the CDR3 is TGTGCCAGCTCACGCCTCCGGGACAGGAACACTGAAGCTTTCTTT. Protein product: CASSRLRDRNTEAFF.